This passage covers 17 T cell receptor beta chains from one sample sequenced in a study of T cells in Graves' hyperthyroidism and ophthalmopathy. RNA transcripts provided the source from which TCR beta CDR3 regions were amplified. The HTBI primer set served for first-round RT-PCR of the TCR CDR3. MiXCR was run by TCRdb on the multiplex PCR reads, yielding one entry per CDR3 protein. The sample has a few hundred thousand distinct CDR3 sequences; more than 15% are singletons. The sequenced sample was blood. All receptors come from a woman in her thirties or forties with Graves' ophthalmopathy.

This clonotype was recorded at least ten times. The chain has TRBV5-1 and TRBJ2-2; a possible D gene is TRBD1 (6 bases). There are 13 residues in the CDR3. Between the trimmed V and J ends, which lost 4 bases and 8 bases, there was a span of 12 bases. The germline gives CDR1 SGHRS, CDR2 YFSETQ. For the CDR3, the DNA is TGCGCCAGCAGCCCGAACAGGGAAGGGGAGCTGTTTTTT. It yields the protein CASSPNREGELFF.

This clonotype was seen a few times. V gene TRBV5-1 combines with J gene TRBJ1-4; 7 nucleotides agree with TRBD1. The V segment lost 2 bases and the J segment 2 bases; nucleotides outside the gene matches: 6. Germline V gene lookup returns CDR1 SGHRS and CDR2 YFSETQ. This CDR3 comprises 16 residues. The CDR3 sequence is CASSLNRDSTNEKLFF. CDR3 DNA: TGCGCCAGCAGCTTAAACCGGGACAGTACTAATGAAAAACTGTTTTTT.

This clonotype was seen repeatedly, ten times or more. The CDR3 is CASSEGDYYGYTF. The CDR3 DNA sequence: TGTGCCAGCAGTGAAGGGGACTACTATGGCTACACCTTC. The chain is built from TRBV2 and TRBJ1-2, with D tentatively TRBD1 (5 bases). Germline V gene lookup returns CDR1 SNHLY and CDR2 FYNNEI. V was cut by 1 base and J by 3 bases, with 6 bases left in between. The CDR3 runs to 13 residues.

The chain is built from TRBV20-1 and TRBJ2-7; D possibly corresponds to TRBD1 (5 bases). Germline assignment: CDR1 DFQATT and CDR2 SNEGSKA (reference sequence). The V gene lost 3 bases and the J gene lost 8 bases, with 14 bases spanning the gap. The CDR3 has 12 amino acids. The CDR3 loop is CSARFQGYKQYF. The DNA for the CDR3 is TGCAGTGCTAGGTTTCAGGGATACAAGCAGTACTTC.

This clonotype was detected ten times or more. V and J are TRBV3-1 and TRBJ1-1, with TRBD1 matching 8 bases. The germline V gene has CDR1 LGHDT and CDR2 YNNKEL (reference sequence). This CDR3 is 16 amino acids long. J was trimmed by 4 bases and V by 2 bases; bases with no gene match: 9. The chain's CDR3 is CASSQPLLTGGTEAFF. As DNA, the CDR3 is TGTGCCAGCAGCCAACCCCTTCTTACAGGGGGCACTGAAGCTTTCTTT.

This clonotype occurred a few times. The V gene is TRBV10-1, the J gene TRBJ2-7, with 11 nucleotides matching TRBD1. Germline trimming cut 8 bases from V and 7 bases from J; bases unmatched to any gene: 10. The germline V gene encodes CDR1 WNHNN and CDR2 SYGVQD (reference sequence). This CDR3 has 14 amino acids. CDR3 sequence: CASAPGQGVGEQYF. In DNA, the CDR3 is TGCGCCAGCGCACCGGGACAGGGGGTTGGGGAGCAGTACTTC.

This clonotype was counted ten times or more. The chain carries TRBV27 and TRBJ2-2; D call uncertain. The CDR3 runs 18 residues. V gave up 0 bases and J gave up 1 base, with 15 bases separating them. The V gene's germline CDR1 is MNHEY and CDR2 SMNVEV (reference sequence). The CDR3 DNA is TGTGCCAGCAGTTTATCAGTCACTCGGGCGTTGAACACCGGGGAGCTGTTTTTT. Translated, it gives CASSLSVTRALNTGELFF.

The CDR3 DNA reads TGTGCCAGCAGCCAGTACCCCGGGACAGGGGGATACACTGAAGCTTTCTTT. Its translation: CASSQYPGTGGYTEAFF. The chain recombines TRBV14 with TRBJ1-1, with TRBD1 identical over 11 bases. CDR1 SGHDN and CDR2 FVKESK come from the germline V gene. The CDR3 has 17 amino acids. V lost 3 bases and J lost 3; bases outside the gene matches: 9. Using reference TRBV14 and TRBJ1-1 for the parts outside the CDR3, the full variable domain is EAGVTQFPSHSVIEKGQTVTLRCDPISGHDNLYWYRRVMGKEIKFLLHFVKESKQDESGMPNNRFLAERTGGTYSTLKVQPAELEDSGVYFCASSQYPGTGGYTEAFFGQGTRLTVV.

This clonotype was found a few times. The V and J genes are TRBV6-2 or TRBV6-3 and TRBJ2-6, with D hard to call. The V gene's germline CDR1 is MNHEY and CDR2 SVGEGT. V was trimmed by 5 bases and J by 2 bases, leaving 4 bases between them. The CDR3 sequence is 13 residues long. DNA for the CDR3: TGTGCCAGCAGTAGGACTGGGGCCAACGTCCTGACTTTC. It specifies CASSRTGANVLTF.

This clonotype has a count of ten or more. The chain has TRBV20-1 and TRBJ1-1; no definite D call. CDR1 and CDR2 from the germline V gene are DFQATT and SNEGSKA (reference sequence). V lost 5 bases to trimming and J lost 9 bases, with 13 bases between them. This CDR3 comprises 11 residues. As DNA, the CDR3 is TGCAGTGCTCGGTGGGGTGCGAAAGCTTTCTTT. Translation gives CSARWGAKAFF.

This clonotype was detected ten times or more. The chain is built from TRBV28 and TRBJ2-7; D remains unclear. This CDR3 spans 14 amino acids. The germline CDR1 and CDR2 sequences are MDHEN and SYDVKM. The V and J ends lost 7 bases and 2 bases respectively, with 15 bases between them. CDR3 amino acids: CASTPDLSAYEQYF. DNA for the CDR3: TGTGCCAGCACCCCGGACCTTTCGGCCTACGAGCAGTACTTC.

V is TRBV6-5 and J is TRBJ1-1; TRBD1 matches 7 bases. CDR3 length equals 15 residues. V was pared by 5 bases and J by 0 bases, with 6 bases of the junction left unmatched. Germline V gene sequence: CDR1 MNHEY, CDR2 SVGAGI. The CDR3 spells CASSHNRGVNTEAFF. CDR3 bases: TGTGCCAGCAGTCACAACAGGGGCGTGAACACTGAAGCTTTCTTT.

This chain connects TRBV6-1 to TRBJ1-1, with D uncertain. Germline lookup yields CDR1 MNHNS and CDR2 SASEGT. CDR3 length: 13 residues. Trimming shortened V by 7 bases and J by 0 bases, and 9 bases separated the two germline ends. The CDR3 loop is CASMGSLNTEAFF. DNA of the CDR3: TGTGCCAGCATGGGCAGCTTGAACACTGAAGCTTTCTTT.

This clonotype was picked up many times. This chain connects TRBV11-2 to TRBJ2-1, with D perhaps TRBD2 (5 bases). V lost 6 bases to trimming and J lost 6 bases, with 12 bases between them. Per the germline V gene, CDR1 is SGHAT and CDR2 is FQNNGV. This CDR3 region has 13 residues. The CDR3 reads CASRLEVFNEQFF. The DNA for the CDR3 is TGTGCCAGCAGACTAGAGGTTTTCAATGAGCAGTTCTTC.

The chain combines TRBV9 with TRBJ2-7; no clear D gene. The ends were cut back, 4 bases at V and 5 bases at J, with 16 bases in the middle. The CDR3 length is 14 residues. Germline V lookup: CDR1 SGDLS, CDR2 YYNGEE. The CDR3 DNA is TGTGCCAGCAGCTCCCAGAGCGTAGCCCACGAGCAGTACTTC. Translation: CASSSQSVAHEQYF.

This clonotype has only a few counts. The chain carries TRBV3-1 and TRBJ2-1; 12 bases map to TRBD2. V shed 6 bases, J shed 2 bases, and the junction held 2 bases outside the gene matches. CDR1 is LGHDT and CDR2 is YNNKEL in the germline V gene (reference sequence). The CDR3 has 15 amino acids. The CDR3 loop reads CASRSSGRAYNEQFF. CDR3 sequence (DNA): TGTGCCAGCAGGTCTAGCGGGAGGGCCTACAATGAGCAGTTCTTC.

The V gene is TRBV5-1, the J gene TRBJ1-1, with 8 bases fitting TRBD1. Trimming at V came to 2 bases and at J to 8 bases, leaving 5 bases not matched to a gene. Germline-derived CDR1 and CDR2 are SGHRS and YFSETQ. This CDR3 has 13 residues. The CDR3 is CASSLGQGREAFF. In DNA form, the CDR3 reads TGCGCCAGCAGCTTAGGACAGGGTCGCGAAGCTTTCTTT.